This T cell receptor beta chain was observed in a study of control samples from healthy donors and cancer patients (dated by TCRdb to 2020 to 2022). Libraries were prepared through the immunoSEQ multiplex PCR assay. TCRdb limited this immuneACCESS table to in-frame rearrangements with V and J called. A share of clones is missing; checked studies link under half to unresolved V genes, and the rest is unexplained. Recorded for this sample are some 29,000 clones; 87% of them occurred a single time. The ten largest account for under 5% of the sample. Reading the germline V gene gives CDR1 SGHTA and CDR2 FQGTGA. From V the trimming removes 4 bases and from J it removes 1 base, while the gene matches leave 5 bases of the junction unaccounted for. CDR3 length: 18 amino acids, cysteine to phenylalanine. Solely the CDR3 DNA is kept, with 54 bases framed from the first base. As regards this clone: No cognate antigen has been identified for it. The record has no base qualities; no much larger clone is one base away.

The receptor chain draws on TRBV7-3 and TRBJ2-6; 12 bases in the junction line up with TRBD1. The sequenced sample was formalin-fixed, paraffin-embedded tissue. The clonotype comes from a female donor with melanoma. The CDR3 region: CASSSGQGALSGANVLTF. DNA sequence: TGTGCCAGCAGCTCGGGACAGGGGGCGCTTTCTGGGGCCAACGTCCTGACTTTC.